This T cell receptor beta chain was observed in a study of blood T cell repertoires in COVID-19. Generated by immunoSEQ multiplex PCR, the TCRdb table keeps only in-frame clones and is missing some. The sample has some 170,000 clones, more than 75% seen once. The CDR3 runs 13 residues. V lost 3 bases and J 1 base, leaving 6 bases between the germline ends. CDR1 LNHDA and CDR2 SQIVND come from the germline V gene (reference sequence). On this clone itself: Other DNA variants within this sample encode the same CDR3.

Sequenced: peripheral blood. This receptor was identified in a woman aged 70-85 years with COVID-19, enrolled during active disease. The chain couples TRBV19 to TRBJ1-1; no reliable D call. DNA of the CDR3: TGTGCCAGTAGTATCGGGGAGAACACTGAAGCTTTCTTT. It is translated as CASSIGENTEAFF.